Shown below are 31 T cell receptor beta chains from a single sample sequenced in a study of CD8+ T cells in alopecia areata listed by TCRdb under 2018. Libraries were made using the immunoSEQ multiplex PCR assay. RNA was extracted from all samples and reverse transcribed into cDNA, which served as template for TCR sequencing. This is the immuneACCESS table as TCRdb keeps it, with only in-frame sequences that have V and J called. A part of the clones is gone; compared with another copy, unresolved V genes explain less than half, and the rest is unexplained. The sample table lists 150,000 or so clones, roughly 58% of them with a count of one. The ten most abundant clones make up roughly 17% of the sample. This specimen's treatment or condition label, interpreted: oral pan-JAK inhibitor, 5-10 mg twice daily. This sample comprised CD4+ T cells sorted from blood, obtained between weeks 55 and 65, from a patient treated with tofacitinib. Every receptor here comes from a human donor with alopecia areata.

The chain has TRBV11-2 and TRBJ2-1; tentatively, D is TRBD2 (5 bases). CDR1 and CDR2 from the germline V gene are SGHAT and FQNNGV. The CDR3 extends over 16 amino acids. Deletions cut 8 bases from V and 2 bases from J, with 19 bases between. The CDR3 is CASQAGTGTTYNEQFF. CDR3 DNA sequence: TGTGCCAGCCAAGCTGGAACGGGAACAACCTACAATGAGCAGTTCTTC.

This chain links TRBV7-3 with TRBJ2-6; D unclear. V shed 5 bases and J shed 0 bases, with 5 bases lying between them. The CDR3 loop spans 14 amino acids. CDR1 and CDR2 (germline): SGHTA, FQGTGA. The CDR3 loop is CASSAFSGANVLTF. The DNA of the CDR3 is TGTGCCAGCAGCGCATTCTCTGGGGCCAACGTCCTGACTTTC.

CDR3: CASSGRTLSNQPQHF. The CDR3, as DNA: TGTGCCAGCAGTGGGCGGACCCTTAGCAATCAGCCCCAGCATTTT. The J gene is TRBJ1-5, the V gene TRBV7-8; D is uncertain. The CDR3 has 15 residues. V lost 6 bases, J lost 0 bases, and 12 bases lay in between. CDR1 and CDR2 (germline): SGHVS, FQNEAQ.

In the case of this clone: This sample includes further DNA sequences coding for the same CDR3. The chain recombines TRBV5-1 with TRBJ1-5; D call uncertain. The V end lost 0 bases, the J end lost 3 bases, and 4 bases lay between the germline ends. Germline V lookup: CDR1 SGHRS, CDR2 YFSETQ. The CDR3 spans 13 residues. CDR3 nucleotide sequence: TGCGCCAGCAGCTTGGACCCCAATCAGCCCCAGCATTTT. Its protein product is CASSLDPNQPQHF.

The rearrangement links TRBV29-1 to TRBJ2-5, with D possibly being TRBD2 (7 bases). The germline V and J ends were trimmed by 7 bases and 4 bases, with 19 bases remaining between them. This CDR3 comprises 14 residues. Germline CDR1 and CDR2: SQVTM and ANQGSEA. Here the CDR3 DNA reads TGCAGCGCCGAATGGGGGGGCCGGGGAGAGACCCAGTACTTC. Encoded protein: CSAEWGGRGETQYF.

The chain carries TRBV29-1 and TRBJ1-2; D gene uncertain. Germline loops: CDR1 SQVTM, CDR2 ANQGSEA. Between the trimmed V and J ends, which lost 7 bases and 10 bases, there was a span of 13 bases. This CDR3 comprises 10 residues. CDR3 in amino acids: CSAGNEYYTF. CDR3 sequence (DNA): TGCAGCGCTGGGAACGAATACTACACCTTC.

The chain is built from TRBV6-5 and TRBJ1-1; possibly TRBD1 for D (6 bases). Germline CDR1 and CDR2: MNHEY and SVGAGI. This CDR3 region has 14 residues. The V end lost 5 bases, the J end lost 4 bases, and 14 bases lay between the germline ends. The CDR3 spells CASSRRGGSTEAFF. CDR3 nucleotide sequence: TGTGCCAGCAGTCGCAGGGGAGGGAGCACTGAAGCTTTCTTT.

This clone was counted only a few times. The CDR3 loop is CASSEEVTSFGEETQYF. The CDR3 DNA is TGTGCCAGCAGTGAAGAGGTGACTAGCTTTGGGGAAGAGACCCAGTACTTC. The chain couples TRBV6-1 to TRBJ2-5; 7 bases fit TRBD2. Germline V lookup: CDR1 MNHNS, CDR2 SASEGT. This CDR3 is 17 amino acids long. With V trimmed by 1 base and J by 3 bases, 11 bases remained unmatched.

The V gene is TRBV30, the J gene TRBJ2-2; possible D gene TRBD2, 5 bases. The CDR3 runs to 14 residues. Between the trimmed V and J ends, which lost 0 bases and 6 bases, there was a span of 11 bases. Germline V gene sequence: CDR1 GTSNPN, CDR2 SVGIG (reference sequence). The CDR3 loop reads CAWSVLVEAGELFF. The CDR3 DNA follows: TGTGCCTGGAGTGTCTTGGTGGAGGCCGGGGAGCTGTTTTTT.

This clone has at least ten counts. The chain uses TRBV9 and TRBJ2-7, with a tentative D call TRBD1 (6 bases). The V end lost 3 bases, the J end lost 3 bases, and 19 bases lay between the germline ends. Germline V CDR1 and CDR2: SGDLS, YYNGEE. The CDR3 runs 16 residues. This chain's CDR3 is CASSAQGSGVFYEQYF. CDR3 coding DNA: TGTGCCAGCAGCGCGCAGGGGTCAGGGGTTTTCTACGAGCAGTACTTC.

The chain carries TRBV29-1 and TRBJ2-2, with 8 bases identical to TRBD1. The germline CDR1 and CDR2 sequences are SQVTM and ANQGSEA. The ends lost 5 bases at V and 4 bases at J; junction bases unmatched: 3. There are 13 residues in the CDR3. This CDR3 is CSVSGTGTGELFF. The CDR3, as DNA: TGCAGCGTTTCTGGGACAGGCACCGGGGAGCTGTTTTTT.

V usage is TRBV4-1 and J usage is TRBJ1-1; D possibly corresponds to TRBD1 (5 bases). Trimming stripped 7 bases from V and 1 base from J, with 10 bases between. This CDR3 has 13 residues. CDR1 is MGHRA and CDR2 is YSYEKL in the germline V gene. The CDR3 region has the DNA TGCGCCAGCAACCTCGGGGGGAACACTGAAGCTTTCTTT. It encodes CASNLGGNTEAFF.

The V and J genes are TRBV29-1 and TRBJ1-1; D ambiguous. The CDR3 is 15 residues long. V was cut by 4 bases and J by 1 base, with 16 bases left in between. CDR1 is SQVTM, CDR2 ANQGSEA, per germline. The CDR3 sequence: CSVAFRIHQNTEAFF. CDR3 in DNA: TGCAGCGTTGCCTTTAGAATCCACCAGAACACTGAAGCTTTCTTT.

V is TRBV15 and J is TRBJ1-2, with unresolved D. Germline assignment: CDR1 LNHNV and CDR2 YYDKDF (reference sequence). The length of the CDR3 is 13 residues. The V and J ends lost 6 bases and 4 bases respectively, with 12 bases between them. As DNA, the CDR3 is TGTGCCACCAGGCCGGGCCAGGCCTATGGCTACACCTTC. The encoded protein is CATRPGQAYGYTF.

The sample holds a few counts of this clone. The chain links TRBV9 to TRBJ2-3; TRBD2 matches at 7 bases. Trimming at V came to 0 bases and at J to 1 base, leaving 5 bases not matched to a gene. The CDR3 extends over 16 amino acids. CDR1 is SGDLS and CDR2 is YYNGEE in the germline V gene. The CDR3 bases are TGTGCCAGCAGCGTAGGGCATAGCGGGCGCACAGATACGCAGTATTTT. Translated, it gives CASSVGHSGRTDTQYF.

This sequence joins TRBV18 and TRBJ2-5; the match to TRBD2 covers 8 bases. Trimming removed 3 bases from V and 5 bases from J; junction bases left unmatched: 2. CDR1 KGHSH and CDR2 LQKENI come from the germline V gene. This CDR3 has 13 amino acids. The CDR3 is CASSPGLAETQYF. The CDR3 bases are TGTGCCAGCTCACCCGGACTAGCTGAGACCCAGTACTTC.

This clone has a handful of counts. The gene calls are TRBV6-5 and TRBJ1-3; the D gene is possibly TRBD1 (6 bases). There are 13 residues in the CDR3. Germline assignment: CDR1 MNHEY and CDR2 SVGAGI. Trimming left V 5 bases short and J 3 bases short, with 8 bases between. CDR3 sequence: CASSRTVGNTIYF. CDR3 in DNA: TGTGCCAGCAGTCGGACAGTTGGAAACACCATATATTTT.

The V gene is TRBV19, the J gene TRBJ2-1, with a possible D match to TRBD2 (6 bases). The CDR3 runs to 16 residues. Trimming took 5 bases from V and 4 from J, leaving 18 bases between them. CDR1 is LNHDA, CDR2 SQIVND, per germline (reference sequence). The CDR3 nucleotides read TGTGCCAGTAGTTACCTCTATGCGGGGATTTACAATGAGCAGTTCTTC. It yields the protein CASSYLYAGIYNEQFF.

A remark on this clone: Other DNA sequences in the sample encode the same CDR3. The chain employs TRBV29-1 and TRBJ1-1, with no clear D. Germline loops: CDR1 SQVTM, CDR2 ANQGSEA. The CDR3 totals 13 residues. The V end lost 2 bases, the J end lost 0 bases, and 7 bases lay between the germline ends. The CDR3 sequence: CSVEPRMNTEAFF. CDR3 sequence (DNA): TGCAGCGTTGAACCCAGGATGAACACTGAAGCTTTCTTT.

The chain links TRBV18 to TRBJ2-5; D call uncertain. The V end lost 3 bases, the J end lost 5 bases, and 7 bases lay between the germline ends. CDR3 size: 12 residues. Germline V CDR1 and CDR2: KGHSH, LQKENI. CDR3 amino acids: CASSPARETQYF. Written as DNA, the CDR3 is TGTGCCAGCTCACCCGCCAGGGAGACCCAGTACTTC. Using reference TRBV18 and TRBJ2-5 for the parts outside the CDR3, the full variable domain is NAGVMQNPRHLVRRRGQEARLRCSPMKGHSHVYWYRQLPEEGLKFMVYLQKENIIDESGMPKERFSAEFPKEGPSILRIQQVVRGDSAAYFCASSPARETQYFGPGTRLLVL.

The rearrangement uses TRBV9 and TRBJ1-1; D ambiguous. The germline V gene has CDR1 SGDLS and CDR2 YYNGEE. This CDR3 is built from 11 residues. Trimming stripped 3 bases from V and 6 bases from J, with 6 bases between. The DNA of the CDR3 is TGTGCCAGCAGCGGCGAGGCTGAAGCTTTCTTT. Amino acid sequence: CASSGEAEAFF.

The chain combines TRBV7-9 with TRBJ1-1; 9 nucleotides agree with TRBD1. V gave up 5 bases and J gave up 1 base; unmatched junction bases: 2. The CDR3 spans 14 residues. Germline V CDR1 and CDR2: SEHNR, FQNEAQ (reference sequence). CDR3 amino acids: CASSRDRANTEAFF. Here the CDR3 DNA reads TGTGCCAGCAGCAGGGACAGGGCGAACACTGAAGCTTTCTTT.

This clone was observed a handful of times. V and J are TRBV6-1 and TRBJ1-5; D uncertain. The germline gives CDR1 MNHNS, CDR2 SASEGT. The CDR3 is made up of 14 amino acids. V was cut by 3 bases and J by 5 bases, with 11 bases left in between. CDR3 DNA: TGTGCCAGCAGTGATCGGTATTCCGATCAGCCCCAGCATTTT. Translated, it gives CASSDRYSDQPQHF.

This clone was detected only a few times. CDR3 in DNA: TGTGCCACCAGCCGGGACAGGGGGTGGGTCAATGAGCAGTTCTTC. Residues: CATSRDRGWVNEQFF. V usage is TRBV15 and J usage is TRBJ2-1; 11 bases line up with TRBD1. J was trimmed by 6 bases and V by 5 bases; bases with no gene match: 6. Per the germline V gene, CDR1 is LNHNV and CDR2 is YYDKDF (reference sequence). This CDR3 spans 15 amino acids.

The chain is built from TRBV23-1 and TRBJ2-7; 16 nucleotides match TRBD2. TRBV23-1 is an open reading frame whose function is uncertain. With V trimmed by 8 bases and J by 2 bases, 12 bases remained unmatched. The CDR3 spans 18 residues. CDR3 DNA sequence: TGCGCCAGCGAAACTCTGGGACTAGCGGGGGGGATTACCTACGAGCAGTACTTC. It codes for CASETLGLAGGITYEQYF.

The chain combines TRBV20-1 with TRBJ2-7; D is undetermined. Germline loops: CDR1 DFQATT, CDR2 SNEGSKA (reference sequence). The ends were cut back, 3 bases at V and 7 bases at J, with 10 bases in the middle. The CDR3 sequence is 11 residues long. The chain's CDR3 is CSARPYPEQYF. The CDR3 nucleotides are TGCAGTGCTAGGCCCTACCCAGAGCAGTACTTC.

This chain joins TRBV29-1 and TRBJ2-7; 10 nucleotides agree with TRBD1. The CDR3 sequence is 13 residues long. Germline V CDR1 and CDR2: SQVTM, ANQGSEA. The ends lost 3 bases at V and 5 bases at J; junction bases unmatched: 4. The CDR3 DNA is TGCAGCGTTGACGGGACAGGGGCCCACGAGCAGTACTTC. It yields the protein CSVDGTGAHEQYF.

The chain carries TRBV7-2 and TRBJ2-7, with D hard to call. Trimming removed 5 bases from V and 6 bases from J, with 14 bases in between. CDR3 length: 13 residues. Germline V lookup: CDR1 SGHTA, CDR2 FQGNSA. The chain's CDR3 is CASSPGRASEQYF. As DNA, the CDR3 is TGTGCCAGCAGCCCTGGACGGGCCTCCGAGCAGTACTTC. The full variable domain, rest sourced from reference TRBV7-2 and TRBJ2-7, is GAGVSQSPSNKVTEKGKDVELRCDPISGHTALYWYRQSLGQGLEFLIYFQGNSAPDKSGLPSDRFSAERTGGSVSTLTIQRTQQEDSAVYLCASSPGRASEQYFGPGTRLTVT.

J is TRBJ2-5 and V is TRBV20-1, with D possibly matching TRBD2 (6 bases). The V gene's germline CDR1 is DFQATT and CDR2 SNEGSKA (reference sequence). The CDR3 has 11 amino acids. V lost 1 base and J lost 7, with 7 bases in between. The DNA of the CDR3 is TGCAGTGCTAGAGCCGGGGGGACCCAGTACTTC. This sequence encodes CSARAGGTQYF.

J is TRBJ2-5 and V is TRBV5-1, with D tentatively TRBD1 or TRBD2 (6 bases each). The CDR3 covers 14 residues. Trimming took off 4 bases at V and 5 bases at J, with 15 bases between the two ends. The germline gives CDR1 SGHRS, CDR2 YFSETQ. CDR3 sequence: CASSPGATKETQYF. The CDR3 coding sequence is TGCGCCAGCAGCCCGGGGGCTACCAAGGAGACCCAGTACTTC.

J is TRBJ2-1 and V is TRBV19; 12 bases agree with TRBD2. The CDR3 runs 15 residues. V was clipped by 4 bases and J by 7 bases; unmatched bases: 5. CDR1 and CDR2 from the germline V gene are LNHDA and SQIVND (reference sequence). CDR3 DNA: TGTGCCAGTAGTAAAACTAGCGGGGGGAGGAATGAGCAGTTCTTC. It encodes CASSKTSGGRNEQFF.